This is a list of T cell receptor beta chains from one sample in a study of T cell changes during pregnancy in multiple sclerosis. Only in-frame clones appear in the TCRdb table, and some are missing; sequencing was by immunoSEQ multiplex PCR. The sample lists about 75,000 clones, over 85% occurring once. The material was CD4+ T cells from peripheral blood mononuclear cells, obtained after pregnancy. All receptors come from a female donor with multiple sclerosis, enrolled in a pregnancy study. Each CDR3 is given without its conserved first and last residue. Each record gives: D gene, J gene, V gene, CDR3 protein. D genes are given only for firm matches.

NA	TRBJ2-1	TRBV7-2	ASTPEFYYNEQF
TRBD1	TRBJ2-7	TRBV15	ATSRAGTGAYEQY
NA	TRBJ1-3	TRBV5-6	ASSLSGAGNTIY
NA	TRBJ1-1	TRBV6-5	ASKGGANTEAF
NA	TRBJ1-1	TRBV7-9	ASSLRRGRTEAF
NA	TRBJ2-7	TRBV7-9	ASSSRRRGREQY
TRBD1	TRBJ1-3	TRBV19	ASSYAPGQGASGNTIY
TRBD2	TRBJ2-7	TRBV5-6	ASSWGLAGVGSYEQY
NA	TRBJ2-3	TRBV5-1	ASSQTTSTDTQY
TRBD1	TRBJ1-1	TRBV28	ASSLRDRSRAF
TRBD1	TRBJ2-2	TRBV10-3	AISESTGGTGELF